The 14 T cell receptor beta chains given below trace back to one sample, sequenced in a study of CD8+CD57+ T cells in acquired aplastic anemia. Template material for TCR beta VDJ and CDR3 profiling consisted of genomic DNA. TCRdb processed the reads anew with MiXCR; each CDR3 protein has one entry. The table shows around 150,000 distinct CDR3 sequences, with 71% occurring only once. Patients included in sequencing had previously demonstrated CD8+CD57+ cell expansion by flow cytometry. Source material: sorted CD4+, CD8+, or CD8+CD57+ T cells (not recorded which) from PBMCs. Every receptor here comes from a human donor with aplastic anemia.

CDR3: CASSLPNYGYTF. The CDR3 coding sequence is TGTGCCAGCAGTTTACCAAACTATGGCTACACCTTC. The chain joins TRBV12-3 or TRBV12-4 to TRBJ1-2; unclear D gene. There are 12 residues in the CDR3. The ends were cut back, 2 bases at V and 2 bases at J, with 3 bases in the middle.

The rearrangement joins TRBV7-9 to TRBJ2-5; D might be TRBD2 (5 bases). The CDR3 is made up of 15 amino acids. Germline V gene sequence: CDR1 SEHNR, CDR2 FQNEAQ (reference sequence). V was cut by 2 bases and J by 4 bases, with 14 bases left in between. CDR3 DNA: TGTGCCAGCAGCTTAATGGACTCTTTTGGAGAGACCCAGTACTTC. It translates to CASSLMDSFGETQYF.

This chain joins TRBV20-1 and TRBJ2-7; the D gene is possibly TRBD2 (7 bases). V was trimmed by 0 bases and J by 5 bases, leaving 20 bases between them. Per the germline V gene, CDR1 is DFQATT and CDR2 is SNEGSKA (reference sequence). This CDR3 is 16 amino acids long. The CDR3 nucleotides read TGCAGTGCTAGAGAGTCTAGGGGGGGGAATTCCGACGAGCAGTACGTC. Protein: CSARESRGGNSDEQYV.

Details on this clonotype: Here the CDR3 omits its conserved ending phenylalanine or tryptophan, so a read error is the likely source. The chain combines TRBV24-1 with TRBJ2-1; 9 bases map to TRBD1. The CDR3 totals 16 residues. Germline V gives CDR1 KGHDR, CDR2 SFDVKD. Unmatched junction bases numbered 5, after V lost 4 bases and J lost 2 bases. The CDR3 reads CATSDSGQGTYNEQFL. In nucleotides, the CDR3 is TGTGCCACCAGTGACTCGGGACAGGGTACCTACAATGAGCAGTTCTTA.

This clonotype was seen a handful of times. V usage is TRBV20-1 and J usage is TRBJ1-2, with D possibly TRBD1 on 6 matching bases. V was pared by 1 base and J by 7 bases, with 13 bases between. Germline-derived CDR1 and CDR2 are DFQATT and SNEGSKA (reference sequence). CDR3 length: 13 amino acids. The CDR3 sequence: CSARVPGGGGYTF. CDR3 in DNA: TGCAGTGCTAGAGTCCCTGGGGGCGGTGGCTACACCTTC.

This chain joins TRBV9 and TRBJ1-3, with a weak D call TRBD1 (6 bases). The V gene's germline CDR1 is SGDLS and CDR2 YYNGEE. The CDR3 length is 16 residues. V lost 0 bases, J lost 0 bases, and 10 bases lay in between. CDR3 sequence (DNA): TGTGCCAGCAGCGTAGGGGGGCAGACCTCTGGAAACACCATATATTTT. Translated: CASSVGGQTSGNTIYF.

The chain is built from TRBV19 and TRBJ2-3; TRBD1 aligns across 7 bases. Germline CDR1 and CDR2: LNHDA and SQIVND (reference sequence). This CDR3 spans 15 amino acids. The ends lost 7 bases at V and 2 bases at J; junction bases unmatched: 9. In DNA, the CDR3 is TGTGCCAGTAATCCGCAGGGGGTGTACACAGATACGCAGTATTTT. This codes for CASNPQGVYTDTQYF.

The J gene is TRBJ1-5, the V gene TRBV7-2, with D unresolved. V was shortened by 5 bases and J by 4 bases, with 15 bases between the two germline ends. Per germline, CDR1 SGHTA and CDR2 FQGNSA. The CDR3 spans 15 residues. CDR3 coding DNA: TGTGCCAGCAGCCCATCCCTTGGAGGAAATCAGCCCCAGCATTTT. Its protein product is CASSPSLGGNQPQHF.

The J gene is TRBJ1-2, the V gene TRBV20-1, with D possibly matching TRBD1 (6 bases). The CDR3 has 16 amino acids. Germline values: CDR1 DFQATT, CDR2 SNEGSKA (reference sequence). V gave up 1 base and J gave up 6 bases, with 21 bases separating them. The CDR3 region is CSARGGRPGRVHGYTF. DNA for the CDR3: TGCAGTGCTAGAGGGGGGCGGCCAGGGAGGGTTCATGGCTACACCTTC.

This sequence joins TRBV5-1 and TRBJ2-1; D might be TRBD1 or TRBD2, each matching 5 bases. The CDR3 spans 15 residues. Trimming removed 2 bases at V and 4 bases at J, with 13 bases between. The germline V gene encodes CDR1 SGHRS and CDR2 YFSETQ. The CDR3, as DNA: TGCGCCAGCAGCTTCGGGGCAGGGAATTACAATGAGCAGTTCTTC. Its translation is CASSFGAGNYNEQFF. The full variable domain, rest sourced from reference TRBV5-1 and TRBJ2-1, is KAGVTQTPRYLIKTRGQQVTLSCSPISGHRSVSWYQQTPGQGLQFLFEYFSETQRNKGNFPGRFSGRQFSNSRSEMNVSTLELGDSALYLCASSFGAGNYNEQFFGPGTRLTVL.

CDR3 residues: CASSLLTDIATDTQYF. The DNA for the CDR3 is TGTGCCAGCAGCCTTCTGACAGATATAGCCACAGATACGCAGTATTTT. The V and J genes are TRBV6-1 and TRBJ2-3; TRBD1 is a possible D gene (5 bases). Trimming stripped 6 bases from V and 2 bases from J, with 18 bases between. CDR3 length: 16 amino acids. Germline-derived CDR1 and CDR2 are MNHNS and SASEGT.

The chain joins TRBV19 to TRBJ2-5; TRBD2 might be the D (7 bases). The CDR3 runs to 14 residues. Per germline, CDR1 LNHDA and CDR2 SQIVND (reference sequence). Trimming cost V 11 bases and J 5 bases, with 21 bases left between them. The DNA for the CDR3 is TGTGCCGGGAGAGGGGGAGGGGTTGAGGAGACCCAGTACTTC. This gives the protein CAGRGGGVEETQYF.

The CDR3 DNA is TGTGCCAGTAGTAAGCCGCTTAGCACAGATACGCAGTATTTT. It codes for CASSKPLSTDTQYF. The chain uses TRBV19 and TRBJ2-3, with D hard to call. The CDR3 extends over 14 amino acids. Germline-derived CDR1 and CDR2 are LNHDA and SQIVND (reference sequence). The V and J ends lost 4 bases and 0 bases respectively, with 8 bases between them. Using reference TRBV19 and TRBJ2-3 for the parts outside the CDR3, the full variable domain is DGGITQSPKYLFRKEGQNVTLSCEQNLNHDAMYWYRQDPGQGLRLIYYSQIVNDFQKGDIAEGYSVSREKKESFPLTVTSAQKNPTAFYLCASSKPLSTDTQYFGPGTRLTVL.

This chain connects TRBV7-3 to TRBJ2-1; TRBD2 is a possible D gene (5 bases). This CDR3 spans 14 amino acids. Germline CDR1 and CDR2: SGHTA and FQGTGA. V was pared by 5 bases and J by 5 bases, with 13 bases between. The CDR3 protein is CASSPGLSDNEQFF. For the CDR3, the DNA is TGTGCCAGCAGCCCTGGACTCAGTGACAATGAGCAGTTCTTC.